What follows are 20 T cell receptor beta chains derived from one specimen sequenced in a study of blood T cells in healthy people across ages. The use of a sample-barcoded 5' primer and a J-beta primer mix characterized a second PCR of roughly 6 to 11 cycles. TCRdb reprocessed the 5' RACE reads with MiXCR, giving one entry per CDR3 protein. The sample yields around 900,000 distinct CDR3 sequences, about 53% seen once. Sample: blood. The receptors come from a woman in her sixties in good health.

This clonotype was detected only a few times. This chain links TRBV28 with TRBJ2-7; tentatively, D is TRBD2 (7 bases). V lost 11 bases and J 6 bases, leaving 23 bases between the germline ends. Germline lookup yields CDR1 MDHEN and CDR2 SYDVKM. The CDR3 loop spans 14 amino acids. The CDR3 nucleotides read TGTGCCGGCGGACTTGGGGGGGCCCTTGGCGAGCAGTACTTC. This encodes CAGGLGGALGEQYF.

The rearrangement uses TRBV18 and TRBJ1-5; 8 nucleotides match TRBD1. Germline loops: CDR1 KGHSH, CDR2 LQKENI. The CDR3 length is 13 residues. V trimming: 5 bases; J trimming: 9 bases; junction bases outside the gene matches: 6. For the CDR3, the DNA is TGTGCCAGCTCAACTACAGGGGGGAGGCCCCAGCATTTT. This translates into CASSTTGGRPQHF.

This clonotype came up a few times. This rearrangement joins TRBV28 to TRBJ2-7; D gene ambiguous. Trimming removed 5 bases from V and 6 bases from J, with 14 bases in between. The length of the CDR3 is 13 residues. Per germline, CDR1 MDHEN and CDR2 SYDVKM. CDR3 amino acids: CASSTAATSEQYF. The CDR3 DNA is TGTGCCAGCAGTACGGCAGCGACCAGCGAGCAGTACTTC. The full variable domain, with the rest looked up from reference TRBV28 and TRBJ2-7, is DVKVTQSSRYLVKRTGEKVFLECVQDMDHENMFWYRQDPGLGLRLIYFSYDVKMKEKGDIPEGYSVSREKKERFSLILESASTNQTSMYLCASSTAATSEQYFGPGTRLTVT.

In DNA, the CDR3 is TGTGCCACCAGCCCTCAGGGAAGAGTGGAATATGGCTACACCTTC. It encodes CATSPQGRVEYGYTF. The chain links TRBV15 to TRBJ1-2; perhaps TRBD1 as D (5 bases). Germline values: CDR1 LNHNV, CDR2 YYDKDF (reference sequence). The CDR3 extends over 15 amino acids. Trimming took off 5 bases at V and 5 bases at J, with 18 bases between the two ends. The whole variable domain, remainder taken from reference TRBV15 and TRBJ1-2, is DAMVIQNPRYQVTQFGKPVTLSCSQTLNHNVMYWYQQKSSQAPKLLFHYYDKDFNNEADTPDNFQSRRPNTSFCFLDIRSPGLGDTAMYLCATSPQGRVEYGYTFGSGTRLTVV.

This clonotype has just a few counts. The chain links TRBV12-3 or TRBV12-4 to TRBJ1-2; TRBD1 is a possible D gene (6 bases). The CDR3 sequence is 12 residues long. Trimming took 5 bases from V and 4 from J, leaving 8 bases between them. The CDR3 nucleotides are TGTGCCAGCAGTCAGGGGTTCTATGGCTACACCTTC. Translated: CASSQGFYGYTF.

The table lists this clonotype with a few counts. V and J are TRBV4-1 and TRBJ2-7; D is undetermined. CDR1 and CDR2 from the germline V gene are MGHRA and YSYEKL. The CDR3 has 15 residues. Trimming pared 0 bases from V and 2 bases from J, leaving 11 bases between. The chain's CDR3 is CASSQDRHNPYEQYF. CDR3 sequence (DNA): TGCGCCAGCAGCCAAGATAGGCATAATCCCTACGAGCAGTACTTC.

CDR3 sequence (DNA): TGCGCCAGCAGCCAAGTGTCGATTCGGGTGAGCACAGATACGCAGTATTTT. It specifies CASSQVSIRVSTDTQYF. The V and J genes are TRBV4-1 and TRBJ2-3; no firm D call. V lost 1 base to trimming and J lost 0 bases, with 14 bases between them. The CDR3 is made up of 17 amino acids. CDR1 is MGHRA, CDR2 YSYEKL, per germline.

The V call is TRBV20-1, the J call TRBJ2-5; D perhaps matches TRBD1 (6 bases). The germline gives CDR1 DFQATT, CDR2 SNEGSKA (reference sequence). V lost 0 bases and J lost 5, with 16 bases in between. This CDR3 is 15 amino acids long. The CDR3 reads CSARDYRAGVETQYF. CDR3 in DNA: TGCAGTGCTAGAGATTACAGGGCCGGAGTCGAGACCCAGTACTTC.

The gene calls are TRBV7-2 and TRBJ2-4; TRBD2 aligns across 9 bases. The V segment lost 1 base and the J segment 13 bases; nucleotides outside the gene matches: 11. The germline gives CDR1 SGHTA, CDR2 FQGNSA. The CDR3 length is 15 residues. CDR3 DNA: TGTGCCAGCAGCTTAGTCCTAGCGGGGAAATACAAGCAGTACTTC. This codes for CASSLVLAGKYKQYF.

The V call is TRBV27, the J call TRBJ2-3; D is ambiguous. This CDR3 is built from 17 residues. CDR1 MNHEY and CDR2 SMNVEV come from the germline V gene (reference sequence). Trimming shortened V by 4 bases and J by 2 bases, and 19 bases separated the two germline ends. As DNA, the CDR3 is TGTGCCAGCAGTTCCCACGGACCCCCGTTACCCACAGATACGCAGTATTTT. Translation gives CASSSHGPPLPTDTQYF.

The chain joins TRBV15 to TRBJ2-1; TRBD2 is a possible D gene (5 bases). V lost 1 base, J lost 2 bases, and 6 bases lay in between. Per germline, CDR1 LNHNV and CDR2 YYDKDF (reference sequence). The CDR3 spans 14 residues. CDR3 in DNA: TGTGCCACCAGCAGAGTCGGGGCCTACAATGAGCAGTTCTTC. This sequence encodes CATSRVGAYNEQFF.

V and J are TRBV2 and TRBJ2-7; D unresolved. Germline assignment: CDR1 SNHLY and CDR2 FYNNEI. Trimming shortened V by 2 bases and J by 2 bases, and 13 bases separated the two germline ends. This CDR3 has 15 residues. CDR3 nucleotides: TGTGCCAGCAGTGAATCGTCCGTAGAAACCTACGAGCAGTACTTC. Translated: CASSESSVETYEQYF.

The J gene is TRBJ2-1, the V gene TRBV20-1; possibly TRBD2 for D (5 bases). The CDR3 totals 15 residues. Per the germline V gene, CDR1 is DFQATT and CDR2 is SNEGSKA (reference sequence). The V end lost 6 bases, the J end lost 5 bases, and 20 bases lay between the germline ends. CDR3 sequence (DNA): TGCAGTGCCACCCCCGGGGAGAAACCCAACAATGAGCAGTTCTTC. Translation gives CSATPGEKPNNEQFF.

This CDR3 reads CSVEAQGAQYF. The CDR3 DNA follows: TGCAGCGTTGAGGCCCAGGGGGCCCAGTACTTC. This chain joins TRBV29-1 and TRBJ2-5; 7 bases line up with TRBD1. With V trimmed by 3 bases and J by 9 bases, 4 bases remained unmatched. Germline CDR1 reads SQVTM; CDR2 reads ANQGSEA. The CDR3 spans 11 residues.

The chain recombines TRBV7-2 with TRBJ2-1; 10 bases agree with TRBD1. V was clipped by 5 bases and J by 5 bases; unmatched bases: 6. This CDR3 has 15 amino acids. Germline V gives CDR1 SGHTA, CDR2 FQGNSA. The CDR3 DNA sequence: TGTGCCAGCAGCATCGACAGGGGGCCTGACAATGAGCAGTTCTTC. This encodes CASSIDRGPDNEQFF.

The chain has TRBV5-1 and TRBJ2-7; 7 bases are a match to TRBD1. V lost 7 bases and J lost 8; bases outside the gene matches: 15. CDR1 is SGHRS and CDR2 is YFSETQ in the germline V gene. The CDR3 totals 14 residues. The CDR3 DNA sequence: TGCGCCAGCGCGAAGACAGGGTGGGTCGACAAGCAGTACTTC. Amino acids: CASAKTGWVDKQYF. Full variable domain (remainder filled in from reference TRBV5-1 and TRBJ2-7): KAGVTQTPRYLIKTRGQQVTLSCSPISGHRSVSWYQQTPGQGLQFLFEYFSETQRNKGNFPGRFSGRQFSNSRSEMNVSTLELGDSALYLCASAKTGWVDKQYFGPGTRLTVT.

Concerning this clonotype itself: A much larger clone differs by one base, so this may be a read error. The rearrangement links TRBV4-1 to TRBJ2-1; D might be TRBD1 (5 bases). The tail of the sequence fits TRBJ2-7 better, so the J call may be wrong. The germline V gene encodes CDR1 MGHRA and CDR2 YSYEKL. The CDR3 length is 16 residues. The CDR3, as DNA: TGCGCCAGCAGCCAAGATCCCCAGGGCTCCTACAATGAGCAGTACTTC. Translating it yields CASSQDPQGSYNEQYF.

V and J are TRBV28 and TRBJ2-1; D remains ambiguous. From germline, CDR1 is MDHEN and CDR2 SYDVKM. The CDR3 sequence is 17 residues long. The V gene lost 4 bases and the J gene lost 1 base, with 17 bases spanning the gap. For the CDR3, the DNA is TGTGCCAGCAGTTCCCTCGATAGTAGGCAGTCCTACAATGAGCAGTTCTTC. Translating gives CASSSLDSRQSYNEQFF.

CDR3 in amino acids: CASTLNMGSTEAFF. The CDR3, as DNA: TGTGCCAGCACCTTAAATATGGGGAGCACTGAAGCTTTCTTT. V gene TRBV18 combines with J gene TRBJ1-1, with no clear D. Germline V gives CDR1 KGHSH, CDR2 LQKENI. This CDR3 is 14 amino acids long. Trimming removed 8 bases at V and 4 bases at J, with 17 bases between.

The CDR3 reads CASSLVVAGNEQFF. CDR3 DNA sequence: TGCGCCAGCAGCTTGGTGGTAGCGGGCAATGAGCAGTTCTTC. The J gene is TRBJ2-1, the V gene TRBV5-1; 7 positions agree with TRBD2. The CDR3 length is 14 residues. Germline trimming cut 0 bases from V and 6 bases from J; bases unmatched to any gene: 3. CDR1 is SGHRS and CDR2 is YFSETQ in the germline V gene. Supplemented by reference TRBV5-1 and TRBJ2-1, the full variable domain reads KAGVTQTPRYLIKTRGQQVTLSCSPISGHRSVSWYQQTPGQGLQFLFEYFSETQRNKGNFPGRFSGRQFSNSRSEMNVSTLELGDSALYLCASSLVVAGNEQFFGPGTRLTVL.